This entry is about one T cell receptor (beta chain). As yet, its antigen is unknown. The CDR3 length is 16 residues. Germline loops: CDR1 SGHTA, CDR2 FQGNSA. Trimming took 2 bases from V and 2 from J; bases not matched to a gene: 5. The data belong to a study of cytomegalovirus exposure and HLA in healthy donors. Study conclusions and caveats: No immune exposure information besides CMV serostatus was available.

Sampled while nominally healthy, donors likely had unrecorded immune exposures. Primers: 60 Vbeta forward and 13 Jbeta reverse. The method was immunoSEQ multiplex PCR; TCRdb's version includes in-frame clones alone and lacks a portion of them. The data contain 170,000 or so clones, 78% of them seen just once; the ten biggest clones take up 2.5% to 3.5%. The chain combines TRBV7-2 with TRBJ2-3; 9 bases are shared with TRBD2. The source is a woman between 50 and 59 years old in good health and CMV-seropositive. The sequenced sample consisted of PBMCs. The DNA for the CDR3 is TGTGCCAGCAGCTTACGTCTAGCGGGACCCACAGATACGCAGTATTTT. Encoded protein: CASSLRLAGPTDTQYF.